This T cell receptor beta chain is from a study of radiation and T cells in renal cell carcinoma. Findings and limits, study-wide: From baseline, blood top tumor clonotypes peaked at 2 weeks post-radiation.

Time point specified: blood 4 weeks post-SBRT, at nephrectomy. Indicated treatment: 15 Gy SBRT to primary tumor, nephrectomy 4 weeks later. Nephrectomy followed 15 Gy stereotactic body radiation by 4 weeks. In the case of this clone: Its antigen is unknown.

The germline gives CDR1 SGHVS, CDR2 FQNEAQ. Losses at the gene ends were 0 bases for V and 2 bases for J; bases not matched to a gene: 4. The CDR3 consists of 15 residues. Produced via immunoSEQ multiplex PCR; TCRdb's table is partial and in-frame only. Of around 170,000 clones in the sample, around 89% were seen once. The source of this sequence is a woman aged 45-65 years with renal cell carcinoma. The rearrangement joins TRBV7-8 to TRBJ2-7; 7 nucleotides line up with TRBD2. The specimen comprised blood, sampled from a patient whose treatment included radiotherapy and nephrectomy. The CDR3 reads CASSLAGGGAYEQYF. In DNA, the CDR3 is TGTGCCAGCAGCTTAGCTGGTGGGGGGGCCTACGAGCAGTACTTC.